This T cell receptor beta chain was retrieved from a study of blood T cell repertoires in COVID-19. At the level of the study: Samples taken during acute and convalescent COVID-19 were collected in the United States, Italy and Spain. Nucleic acid was either cDNA or gDNA, and it came from T cells, B-cell-depleted T cells, or PBMCs.

Per the study methods: Estimates of nucleated cell counts were drawn from the amplification of reference gene primers. Assay used: immunoSEQ multiplex PCR; TCRdb lists only in-frame clones, some missing. D and trimming come from the DNA, and the V and J calls and clone size come from that table. The sample has roughly 340,000 clones, about 87% seen once; the top ten hold over 6%. A Seattle source enrolled patients during active infection and followed them longitudinally. This CDR3 is built from 15 residues. From germline, CDR1 is KGHSH and CDR2 LQKENI. With 2 bases removed from V and 0 bases from J, the gap between germline ends came to 8 bases.

Sequences were obtained from peripheral blood. This TCR was recovered from a woman aged 50 to 65 with COVID-19, enrolled during active disease. The rearrangement links TRBV18 to TRBJ1-3; no clear D gene. Here the CDR3 reads CASSPSWPSGNTIYF. The CDR3 coding sequence is TGTGCCAGCTCACCAAGTTGGCCCTCTGGAAACACCATATATTTT.